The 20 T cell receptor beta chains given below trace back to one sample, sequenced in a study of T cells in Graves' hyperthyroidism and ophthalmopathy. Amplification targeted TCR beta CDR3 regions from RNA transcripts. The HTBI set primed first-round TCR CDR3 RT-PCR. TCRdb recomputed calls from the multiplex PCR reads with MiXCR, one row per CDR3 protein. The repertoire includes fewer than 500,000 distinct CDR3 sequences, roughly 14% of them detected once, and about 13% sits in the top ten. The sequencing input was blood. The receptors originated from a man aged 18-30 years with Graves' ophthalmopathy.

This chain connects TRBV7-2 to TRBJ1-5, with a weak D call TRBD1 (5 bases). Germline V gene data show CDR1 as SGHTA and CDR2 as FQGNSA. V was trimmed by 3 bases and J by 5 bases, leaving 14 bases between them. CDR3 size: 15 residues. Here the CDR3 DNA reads TGTGCCAGCAGCTTGTATCAGGGATCTTATCAGCCCCAGCATTTT. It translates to CASSLYQGSYQPQHF.

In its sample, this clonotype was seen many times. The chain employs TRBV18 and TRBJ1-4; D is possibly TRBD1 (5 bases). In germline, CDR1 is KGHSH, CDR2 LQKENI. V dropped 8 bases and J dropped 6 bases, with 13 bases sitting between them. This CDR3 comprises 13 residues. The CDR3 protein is CASAQGLDEKLFF. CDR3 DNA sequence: TGTGCCAGCGCGCAGGGTTTGGATGAAAAACTGTTTTTT.

Here the CDR3 reads CASRSPGQLSPLHF. The CDR3 DNA sequence: TGTGCCAGTCGATCTCCGGGACAGCTGTCACCCCTCCACTTT. The chain carries TRBV19 and TRBJ1-6; 7 bases line up with TRBD1. CDR3 length equals 14 residues. Germline-derived CDR1 and CDR2 are LNHDA and SQIVND (reference sequence). V dropped 8 bases and J dropped 10; count of bases not matched to a gene: 11.

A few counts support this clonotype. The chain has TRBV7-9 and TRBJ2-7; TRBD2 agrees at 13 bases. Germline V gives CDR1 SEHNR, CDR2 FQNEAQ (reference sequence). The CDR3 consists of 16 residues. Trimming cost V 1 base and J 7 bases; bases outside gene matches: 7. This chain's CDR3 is CASSLVRLAGGGEQYF. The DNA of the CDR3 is TGTGCCAGCAGCTTAGTGAGACTAGCGGGAGGCGGGGAGCAGTACTTC.

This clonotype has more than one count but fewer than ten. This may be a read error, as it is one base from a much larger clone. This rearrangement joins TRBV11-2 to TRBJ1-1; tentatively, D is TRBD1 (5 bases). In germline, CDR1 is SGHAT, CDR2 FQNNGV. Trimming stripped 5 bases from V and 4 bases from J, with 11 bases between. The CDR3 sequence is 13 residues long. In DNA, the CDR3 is TGTGCCAGCAGCCGGGCAGGGACCACTGAAGCTTTCTTT. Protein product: CASSRAGTTEAFF.

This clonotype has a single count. CDR3 bases: TGTGCCAGCAGCGTAAGGGGGGTCGGCTACGAGCAGTACTTC. Amino acids: CASSVRGVGYEQYF. The V and J genes are TRBV9 and TRBJ2-7; TRBD1 or TRBD2 may be the D gene (6 bases each). The CDR3 has 14 amino acids. Germline V gene data show CDR1 as SGDLS and CDR2 as YYNGEE. V was pared by 1 base and J by 3 bases, with 11 bases between. Drawing the rest from reference TRBV9 and TRBJ2-7, the complete variable domain is DSGVTQTPKHLITATGQRVTLRCSPRSGDLSVYWYQQSLDQGLQFLIQYYNGEERAKGNILERFSAQQFPDLHSELNLSSLELGDSALYFCASSVRGVGYEQYFGPGTRLTVT.

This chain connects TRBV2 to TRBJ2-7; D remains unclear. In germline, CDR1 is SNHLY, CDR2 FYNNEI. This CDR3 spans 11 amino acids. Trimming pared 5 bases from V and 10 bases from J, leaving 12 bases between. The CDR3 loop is CASSYQQQQYF. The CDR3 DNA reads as TGTGCCAGCAGTTATCAACAACAACAGTACTTC.

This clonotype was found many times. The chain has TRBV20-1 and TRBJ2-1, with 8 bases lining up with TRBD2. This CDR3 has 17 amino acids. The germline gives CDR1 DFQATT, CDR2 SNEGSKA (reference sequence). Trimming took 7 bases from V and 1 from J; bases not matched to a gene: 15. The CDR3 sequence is CSVQDLIGRASYNEQFF. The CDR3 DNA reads TGCAGTGTCCAGGACCTGATCGGGAGGGCTTCCTACAATGAGCAGTTCTTC.

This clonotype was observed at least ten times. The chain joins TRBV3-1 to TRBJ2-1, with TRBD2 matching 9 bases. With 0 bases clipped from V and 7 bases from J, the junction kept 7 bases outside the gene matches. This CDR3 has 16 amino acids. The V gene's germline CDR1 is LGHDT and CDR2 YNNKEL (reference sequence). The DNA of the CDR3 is TGTGCCAGCAGCCAAGAAGGAGCGGGAGGAAGAAATGAGCAGTTCTTC. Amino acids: CASSQEGAGGRNEQFF.

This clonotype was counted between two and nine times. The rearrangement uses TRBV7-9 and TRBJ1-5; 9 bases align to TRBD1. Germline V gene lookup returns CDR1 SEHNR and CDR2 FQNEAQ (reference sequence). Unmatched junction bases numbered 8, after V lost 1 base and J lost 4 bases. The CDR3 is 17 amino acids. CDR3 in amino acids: CASSLEGEGQGNQPQHF. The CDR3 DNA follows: TGTGCCAGCAGCTTAGAGGGTGAGGGACAGGGTAATCAGCCCCAGCATTTT.

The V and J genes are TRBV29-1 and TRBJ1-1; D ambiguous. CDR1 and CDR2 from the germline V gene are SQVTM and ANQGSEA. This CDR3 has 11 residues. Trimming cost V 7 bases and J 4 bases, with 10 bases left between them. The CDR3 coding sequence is TGCAGCGCCCCAGGCGGCACTGAAGCTTTCTTT. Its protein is CSAPGGTEAFF.

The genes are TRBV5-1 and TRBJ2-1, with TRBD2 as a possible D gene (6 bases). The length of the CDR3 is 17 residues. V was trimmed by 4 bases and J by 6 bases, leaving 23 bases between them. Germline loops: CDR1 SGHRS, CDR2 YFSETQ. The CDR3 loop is CASSPGSLVRGANEQFF. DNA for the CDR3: TGCGCCAGCAGCCCGGGGTCCCTAGTGCGGGGAGCCAATGAGCAGTTCTTC.

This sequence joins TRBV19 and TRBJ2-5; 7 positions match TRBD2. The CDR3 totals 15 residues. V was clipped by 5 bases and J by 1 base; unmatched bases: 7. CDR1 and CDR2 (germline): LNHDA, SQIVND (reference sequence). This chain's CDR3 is CASSGSGTLQETQYF. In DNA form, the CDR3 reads TGTGCCAGTAGTGGAAGCGGGACCCTCCAAGAGACCCAGTACTTC.

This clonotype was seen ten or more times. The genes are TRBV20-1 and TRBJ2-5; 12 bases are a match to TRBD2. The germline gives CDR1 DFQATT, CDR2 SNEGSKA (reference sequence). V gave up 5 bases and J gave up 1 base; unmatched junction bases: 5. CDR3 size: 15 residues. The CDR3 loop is CSAGGLAGIQETQYF. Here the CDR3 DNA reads TGCAGTGCTGGAGGACTAGCGGGGATCCAAGAGACCCAGTACTTC.

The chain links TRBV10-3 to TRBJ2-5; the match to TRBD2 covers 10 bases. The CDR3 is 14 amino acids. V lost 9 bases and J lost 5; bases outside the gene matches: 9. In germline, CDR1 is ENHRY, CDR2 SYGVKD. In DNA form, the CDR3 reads TGTGCCATTTCAAGGGCTAGCGGGGGTGAGACCCAGTACTTC. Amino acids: CAISRASGGETQYF.

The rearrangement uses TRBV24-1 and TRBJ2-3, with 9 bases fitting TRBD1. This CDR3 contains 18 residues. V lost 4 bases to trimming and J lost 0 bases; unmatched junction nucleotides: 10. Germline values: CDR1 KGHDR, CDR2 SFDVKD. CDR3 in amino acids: CATSDRDRDRSSTDTQYF. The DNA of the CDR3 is TGTGCCACCAGTGACCGGGACAGGGATCGTTCTAGCACAGATACGCAGTATTTT.

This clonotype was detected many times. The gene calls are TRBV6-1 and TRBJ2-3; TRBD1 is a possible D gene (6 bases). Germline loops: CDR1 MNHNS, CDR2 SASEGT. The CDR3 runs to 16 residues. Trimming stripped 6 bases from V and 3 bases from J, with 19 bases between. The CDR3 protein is CASSQETGTGTDTQYF. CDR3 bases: TGTGCCAGCAGCCAGGAAACAGGGACGGGGACAGATACGCAGTATTTT.

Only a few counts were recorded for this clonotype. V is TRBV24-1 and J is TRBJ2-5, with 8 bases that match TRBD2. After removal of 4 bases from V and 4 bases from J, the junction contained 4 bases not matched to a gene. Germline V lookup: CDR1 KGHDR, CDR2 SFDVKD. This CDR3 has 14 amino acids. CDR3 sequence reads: CATSDSGTRETQYF. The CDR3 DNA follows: TGTGCCACCAGTGACTCTGGGACTAGAGAGACCCAGTACTTC.

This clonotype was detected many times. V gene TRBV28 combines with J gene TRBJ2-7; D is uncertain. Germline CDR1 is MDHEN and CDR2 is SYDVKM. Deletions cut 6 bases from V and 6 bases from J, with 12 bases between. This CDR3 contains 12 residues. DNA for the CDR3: TGTGCCAGCAGGGCCAGTGCAGCCGAGCAGTACTTC. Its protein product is CASRASAAEQYF.

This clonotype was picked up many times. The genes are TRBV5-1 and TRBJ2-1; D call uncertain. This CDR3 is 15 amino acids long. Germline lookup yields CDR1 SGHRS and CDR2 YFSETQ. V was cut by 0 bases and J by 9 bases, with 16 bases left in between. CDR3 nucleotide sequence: TGCGCCAGCAGCTTGGGGGTCATTAGGAGTGGTGAGCAGTTCTTC. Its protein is CASSLGVIRSGEQFF.